This T cell receptor beta chain derives from a study of blood T cell repertoires in COVID-19. Sequenced by immunoSEQ multiplex PCR; TCRdb stores in-frame clones only, minus some. This sample yields 200,000 to 250,000 clones, of which about nine tenths are seen a single time; 11% belongs to the top ten. CDR3 length: 15 amino acids. V shed 3 bases, J shed 5 bases, and the junction held 8 bases outside the gene matches. Germline V gene sequence: CDR1 LGHDT, CDR2 YNNKEL (reference sequence). Sequencing was performed on peripheral blood. The chain recombines TRBV3-1 (or the pseudogene TRBV3-2) with TRBJ2-5; 8 nucleotides align to TRBD2. The source of this sequence is a man aged 50 or older with COVID-19, enrolled during active disease. CDR3 coding DNA: TGTGCCAGCAGCCATTCTAGCGGGCGTGGTGAGACCCAGTACTTC. Its protein product is CASSHSSGRGETQYF.